This TCR beta chain was profiled in a study of blood T cell repertoires in COVID-19. Across the whole study: The United States, Italy and Spain provided the acute and convalescent COVID-19 samples. From T cells, B-cell-depleted T cells, or PBMCs came the material, which was cDNA or gDNA.

TCRdb's copy holds only in-frame clones and misses some; the assay was immunoSEQ multiplex PCR. In the table there are about 350,000 clones, around nine tenths of which are singletons. Germline assignment: CDR1 PRHDT and CDR2 FYEKMQ (reference sequence). The CDR3 has 15 residues. V gave up 0 bases and J gave up 0 bases, with 9 bases separating them. Living in under 30 US areas, the participants were between 18 and 89 years of age. Exposed participants encountered a COVID-19 case during the 2 weeks preceding study entry. This receptor was taken from a woman in her twenties or thirties who had been exposed to COVID-19. The chain employs TRBV13 and TRBJ2-7, with D hard to call. Sequenced material: PBMCs or T cells enriched from blood (not recorded which). CDR3 sequence: CASSLGHTSSYEQYF. DNA of the CDR3: TGTGCCAGCAGCTTAGGGCATACGAGCTCCTACGAGCAGTACTTC.